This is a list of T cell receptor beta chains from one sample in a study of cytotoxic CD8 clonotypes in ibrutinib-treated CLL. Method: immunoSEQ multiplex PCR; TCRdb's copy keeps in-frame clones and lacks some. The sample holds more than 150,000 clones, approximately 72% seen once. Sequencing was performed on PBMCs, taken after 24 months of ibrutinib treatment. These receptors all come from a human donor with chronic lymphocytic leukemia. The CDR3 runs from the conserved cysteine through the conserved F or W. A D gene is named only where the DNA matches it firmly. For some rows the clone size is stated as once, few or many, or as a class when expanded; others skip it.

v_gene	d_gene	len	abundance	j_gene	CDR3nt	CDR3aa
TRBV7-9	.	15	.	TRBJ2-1	TGTGCCAGCAGCTTAAATGGGGGGTCCTACAATGAGCAGTTCTTC	CASSLNGGSYNEQFF
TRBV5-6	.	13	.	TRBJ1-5	TGTGCCAGCAGCTTATGGGGGCCACAGCCCCAGCATTTT	CASSLWGPQPQHF
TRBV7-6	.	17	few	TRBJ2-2	TGTGCCAGCAGCCCGATTAATTGGCGGAGCCGAGCCGGGGAGCTGTTTTTT	CASSPINWRSRAGELFF
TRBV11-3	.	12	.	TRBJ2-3	TGTGCCAGCAGCTTAGGTTCAGATACGCAGTATTTT	CASSLGSDTQYF
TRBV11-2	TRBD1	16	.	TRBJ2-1	TGTGCCAGCAGCTTAGGCCCGGGGACAGATGACAATGAGCAGTTCTTC	CASSLGPGTDDNEQFF
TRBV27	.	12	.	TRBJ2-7	TGTGCCAGCAGTTTAGGGTCGGGCGAGCAGTACTTC	CASSLGSGEQYF
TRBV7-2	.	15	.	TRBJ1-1	TGTGCCAGCAGCTTATCAGGCGGCAGGAACACTGAAGCTTTCTTT	CASSLSGGRNTEAFF
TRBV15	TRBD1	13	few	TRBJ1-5	TGTGCCACCAGACGGACAGGAGATCAGCCCCAGCATTTT	CATRRTGDQPQHF
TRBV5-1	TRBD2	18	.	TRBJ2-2	TGCGCCAGCAGCTTGGAGTCGAATACAGCGGGAAACACCGGGGAGCTGTTTTTT	CASSLESNTAGNTGELFF
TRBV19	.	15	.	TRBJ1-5	TGTGCCAGTAGTCCCCCCAGCAGTCTCAATCAGCCCCAGCATTTT	CASSPPSSLNQPQHF
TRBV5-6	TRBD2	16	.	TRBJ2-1	TGTGCCAGCAGCTTGGAGAAGAGGCGGGAGATGAATGAGCAGTTCTTC	CASSLEKRREMNEQFF
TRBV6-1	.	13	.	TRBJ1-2	TGTGCCAGCAGACCAAGTGGGGGGTCTGGCTACACCTTC	CASRPSGGSGYTF
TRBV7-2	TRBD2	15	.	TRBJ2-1	TGTGCCAGCAGCTTAGGCGGGAGGGAGTACAATGAGCAGTTCTTC	CASSLGGREYNEQFF
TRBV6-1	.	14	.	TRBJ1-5	TGTGCCAGCAGTGAGGGGCAGAATAATCAGCCCCAGCATTTT	CASSEGQNNQPQHF
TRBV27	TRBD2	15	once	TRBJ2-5	TGTGCCAGCAGACCGATACTAGCGGTCCCCGAGACCCAGTACTTC	CASRPILAVPETQYF
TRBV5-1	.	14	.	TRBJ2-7	TGCGCCAGCAGGCCACAAGGAGGGACCTACGAGCAGTACTTC	CASRPQGGTYEQYF
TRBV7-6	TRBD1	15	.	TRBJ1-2	TGTGCCAGCAGCGGGGACAGGGATTCTAACTATGGCTACACCTTC	CASSGDRDSNYGYTF
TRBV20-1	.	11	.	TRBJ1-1	TGCAGTGCTCAAAGACAGCGGGGAGCTTTCTTT	CSAQRQRGAFF
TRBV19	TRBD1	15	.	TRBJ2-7	TGTGCCAGTAGTAGAACTCCGGACAGGGTTTCCGAGCAGTACTTC	CASSRTPDRVSEQYF
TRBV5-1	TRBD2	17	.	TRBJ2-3	TGCGCCAGCAGCTTGGAGGGACTAGCGGGACCCACAGATACGCAGTATTTT	CASSLEGLAGPTDTQYF
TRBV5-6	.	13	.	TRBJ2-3	TGTGCCAGCAGCTCCCTAGCCGCAGATACGCAGTATTTT	CASSSLAADTQYF
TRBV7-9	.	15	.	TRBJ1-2	TGTGCCAGCAGCTTAGGGGAGGGACGAAACTATGGCTACACCTTC	CASSLGEGRNYGYTF
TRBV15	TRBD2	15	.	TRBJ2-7	TGTGCCACCAGCAGAGGTCTAGCGGGGAAATACGAGCAGTACTTC	CATSRGLAGKYEQYF
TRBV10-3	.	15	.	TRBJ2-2	TGTGCCATCAGCTCGGGCCGGACTAACACCGGGGAGCTGTTTTTT	CAISSGRTNTGELFF
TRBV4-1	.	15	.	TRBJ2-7	TGCGCCAGCAGCCTACGGACTGCCCCGAAGTACGAGCAGTACTTC	CASSLRTAPKYEQYF
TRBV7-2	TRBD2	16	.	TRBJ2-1	TGTGCCAGCAGCTTAGCGACTAGCGGGAGGCGCAATGAGCAGTTCTTC	CASSLATSGRRNEQFF
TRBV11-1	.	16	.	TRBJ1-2	TGTGCCAGCAGCTTAGTGTCCCTCGGGACAAAGTATGGCTACACCTTC	CASSLVSLGTKYGYTF
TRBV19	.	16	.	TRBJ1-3	TGTGCCAGTAGTGCGACCGGGACACTCTCTGGAAACACCATATATTTT	CASSATGTLSGNTIYF
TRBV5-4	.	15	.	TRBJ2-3	TGTGCCAGCAGCTCCCCCGGAACATCACCTTATACGCAGTATTTT	CASSSPGTSPYTQYF
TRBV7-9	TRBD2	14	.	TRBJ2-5	TGTGCCAGCACCGGGGGGAACTTTCGGGAGACCCAGTACTTC	CASTGGNFRETQYF
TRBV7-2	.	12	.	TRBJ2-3	TGTGCCAGCAGCCTTTATACAGATACGCAGTATTTT	CASSLYTDTQYF
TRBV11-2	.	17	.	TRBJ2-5	TGTGCCAGCAGCTTAAGACAGCTTGAGACTAGGGCTGACACCCAGTACTTC	CASSLRQLETRADTQYF
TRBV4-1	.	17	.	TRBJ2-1	TGCGCCAGCAGCCAAGAGGGGGCTCATCGCTCCTACAATGAGCAGTTCTTC	CASSQEGAHRSYNEQFF
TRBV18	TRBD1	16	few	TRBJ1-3	TGTGCCAGCTCACACTTTTCGACAGGGGCTGGAAACACCATATATTTT	CASSHFSTGAGNTIYF
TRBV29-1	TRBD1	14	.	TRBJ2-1	TGCAGCGGAGCCCCGGGACAGAGGTACAATGAGCAGTTCTTC	CSGAPGQRYNEQFF
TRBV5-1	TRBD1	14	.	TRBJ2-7	TGCGCCAGCAGCTTCCGGGACAGGTCCTACGAGCAGTACTTC	CASSFRDRSYEQYF
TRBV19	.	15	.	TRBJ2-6	TGTGCCAGTAGTATCTTTGCCTCTGGGGCCAACGTCCTGACTTTC	CASSIFASGANVLTF
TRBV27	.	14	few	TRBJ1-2	TGTGCCAGCAGGATAACCGGGGCCGGCTATGGCTACACCTTC	CASRITGAGYGYTF
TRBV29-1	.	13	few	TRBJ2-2	TGCAGCGTTGGGCCCCAGCATACCGGGGAGCTGTTTTTT	CSVGPQHTGELFF
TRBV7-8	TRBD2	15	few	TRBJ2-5	TGTGCCAGCAGCTTTCAAGCGGGAGATTCAGAGACCCAGTACTTC	CASSFQAGDSETQYF
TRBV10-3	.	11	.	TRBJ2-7	TGTGCCATCATGGCGGGGTACGAGCAGTACTTC	CAIMAGYEQYF
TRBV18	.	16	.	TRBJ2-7	TGTGCCAGCTCACTAAATCAGGATCGACGCCCTTACGAGCAGTACTTC	CASSLNQDRRPYEQYF
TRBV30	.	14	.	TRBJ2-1	TGTGCCTGGAGTGTTGGCTATTCCATAAATGAGCAGTTCTTC	CAWSVGYSINEQFF
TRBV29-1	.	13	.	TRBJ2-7	TGCAGCGTTGTGAACGGCAGCGTATACGAGCAGTACTTC	CSVVNGSVYEQYF
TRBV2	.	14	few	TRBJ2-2	TGTGCCAGCAGTGATAGGGGCGGTAACGGGGAGCTGTTTTTT	CASSDRGGNGELFF
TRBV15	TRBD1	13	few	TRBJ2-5	TGTGCCACCGGGGGACAGGGAGGAGAGACCCAGTACTTC	CATGGQGGETQYF
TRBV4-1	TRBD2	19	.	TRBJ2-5	TGCGCCAGCAGCCAAGACGGGGCCAGGGCTAGCGGTAAACAAGAGACCCAGTACTTC	CASSQDGARASGKQETQYF
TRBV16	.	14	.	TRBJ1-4	TGTGCCAGCAGCCAATTCTCGGTTGAGGAAAAACTGTTTTTT	CASSQFSVEEKLFF
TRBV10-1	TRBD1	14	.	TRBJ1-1	TGCGCCAGCAGGGAGACAGGGAGCGGGACTGAAGCTTTCTTT	CASRETGSGTEAFF
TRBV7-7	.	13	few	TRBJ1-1	TGTGCCAGCAGCTTAGCAGGGGACACTGAAGCTTTCTTT	CASSLAGDTEAFF
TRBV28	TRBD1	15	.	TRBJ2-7	TGTGCCAGCAAAATCAACAGGGGGCTCCCCTACGAGCAGTACTTC	CASKINRGLPYEQYF
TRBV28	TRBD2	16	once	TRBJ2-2	TGTGCCAGCAGTTTCCCCGCTAGCGGAAACACCGGGGAGCTGTTTTTT	CASSFPASGNTGELFF
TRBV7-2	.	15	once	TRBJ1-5	TGTGCCAGCAGCTTAGAAACAGGGTCTAATCAGCCCCAGCATTTT	CASSLETGSNQPQHF